These 15 T cell receptor beta chains were all obtained from the same sample, sequenced in a study of CXCR3-negative and CXCR3-positive naive CD8 T cells. Findings and caveats of the study: When CXCR3-positive naive cells were set against CXCR3-negative naive cells, the former had more hydrophobic TRB CDR3s.

No antigen has been identified for these receptors. UMI-labeled 5' RACE TRB cDNA libraries were prepared from the cells. TCRdb re-called the 5' RACE reads; one entry per CDR3 protein, DNA not given. Its table lists roughly 140,000 distinct CDR3 sequences. Sequenced: naive CXCR3+ CD8+ T cells from blood. Subset reported: CD45RO-CCR7+CD27+CD95- naive CD8+ T cells expressing CXCR3 (TNR3+). Source of these receptors: a human donor in good health. Some clones in this sample may be carry-over from other donors' samples.

The genes are TRBV20-1 and TRBJ2-1; TCRdb gives TRBD1 as the D gene, but with no DNA this cannot be confirmed. Germline loops: CDR1 DFQATT, CDR2 SNEGSKA (reference sequence). This CDR3 contains 11 residues. This CDR3 reads CSARVGDEQFF.

V and J are TRBV7-9 and TRBJ2-5; as DNA is missing, the TRBD2 call by TCRdb cannot be tested. The CDR3 sequence is 13 residues long. Germline values: CDR1 SEHNR, CDR2 FQNEAQ (reference sequence). The CDR3 reads CASSDTSEETQYF.

The CDR3 region is CASSTGLNTEAFF. V gene TRBV28 combines with J gene TRBJ1-1; the TRBD1 assignment by TCRdb is unverifiable without DNA. Germline lookup yields CDR1 MDHEN and CDR2 SYDVKM. There are 13 residues in the CDR3.

This chain links TRBV10-3 with TRBJ2-7; TCRdb calls TRBD2, which cannot be checked without DNA. There are 16 residues in the CDR3. Germline values: CDR1 ENHRY, CDR2 SYGVKD. This CDR3 reads CAISEWPNIGPIEQYF.

The V call is TRBV20-1, the J call TRBJ1-5. The CDR3 is 13 amino acids. The V gene's germline CDR1 is DFQATT and CDR2 SNEGSKA (reference sequence). Here the CDR3 reads CSALGTHIQPQHF.

V gene TRBV4-3 combines with J gene TRBJ2-7. Germline V CDR1 and CDR2: LGHNA, YSLEER. The CDR3 is 14 amino acids. Here the CDR3 reads CASSQVYTTYEQYF.

The chain uses TRBV5-5 and TRBJ2-1; the TRBD2 assignment by TCRdb is unverifiable without DNA. The CDR3 has 18 residues. CDR1 and CDR2 from the germline V gene are SGHKS and YYEKEE (reference sequence). CDR3 in amino acids: CASSLETSGSFRYNEQFF. Using reference TRBV5-5 and TRBJ2-1 for the parts outside the CDR3, the full variable domain is DAGVTQSPTHLIKTRGQQVTLRCSPISGHKSVSWYQQVLGQGPQFIFQYYEKEERGRGNFPDRFSARQFPNYSSELNVNALLLGDSALYLCASSLETSGSFRYNEQFFGPGTRLTVL.

V gene TRBV12-3 or TRBV12-4 combines with J gene TRBJ2-3; TCRdb indicates TRBD2, and absent DNA this call remains unverified. The CDR3 has 16 amino acids. Here the CDR3 reads CASSLGGPISTDTQYF.

The chain employs TRBV28 and TRBJ2-1; the D call of TRBD2 rests on TCRdb alone, since no DNA is present to check it. Per germline, CDR1 MDHEN and CDR2 SYDVKM. The CDR3 loop spans 15 amino acids. The CDR3 region is CASRLAGVLYNEQFF. The full variable domain, with the rest looked up from reference TRBV28 and TRBJ2-1, is DVKVTQSSRYLVKRTGEKVFLECVQDMDHENMFWYRQDPGLGLRLIYFSYDVKMKEKGDIPEGYSVSREKKERFSLILESASTNQTSMYLCASRLAGVLYNEQFFGPGTRLTVL.

This chain connects TRBV5-1 to TRBJ2-7. This CDR3 is 13 amino acids long. CDR1 is SGHRS, CDR2 YFSETQ, per germline. The CDR3 sequence is CASSQTSSYEQYF.

The chain has TRBV19 and TRBJ2-1; as DNA is missing, the TRBD2 call by TCRdb cannot be tested. This CDR3 is built from 15 residues. Germline loops: CDR1 LNHDA, CDR2 SQIVND (reference sequence). The CDR3 protein is CASSILVLGLGEQFF.

The chain uses TRBV28 and TRBJ2-3. The CDR3 sequence is 13 residues long. The V gene's germline CDR1 is MDHEN and CDR2 SYDVKM. The CDR3 loop is CASNRLSTDTQYF. Filled out from reference TRBV28 and TRBJ2-3, the complete variable domain reads DVKVTQSSRYLVKRTGEKVFLECVQDMDHENMFWYRQDPGLGLRLIYFSYDVKMKEKGDIPEGYSVSREKKERFSLILESASTNQTSMYLCASNRLSTDTQYFGPGTRLTVL.

The chain couples TRBV5-4 to TRBJ2-7; TCRdb's D gene call, TRBD2, goes unchecked for lack of DNA. The germline CDR1 and CDR2 sequences are SGHNT and YYREEE (reference sequence). This CDR3 spans 15 amino acids. CDR3 region: CASSFNGRGAYEQYF.

The rearrangement links TRBV13 to TRBJ2-7. CDR3 length: 12 residues. Per germline, CDR1 PRHDT and CDR2 FYEKMQ (reference sequence). The CDR3 spells CASSLGPDEQYF. The whole variable domain, filled in from reference TRBV13 and TRBJ2-7, reads AAGVIQSPRHLIKEKRETATLKCYPIPRHDTVYWYQQGPGQDPQFLISFYEKMQSDKGSIPDRFSAQQFSDYHSELNMSSLELGDSALYFCASSLGPDEQYFGPGTRLTVT.

The J gene is TRBJ1-1, the V gene TRBV12-3 or TRBV12-4. CDR3 length: 13 amino acids. Here the CDR3 reads CASSFGYMAEAFF.